The clone carrying this T cell receptor (beta chain) came up many times. This entry belongs to a study of neurological immune-mediated disorders. A single record per CDR3 protein comes from TCRdb applying MiXCR to the 5' RACE reads. The sample has about 46,000 distinct CDR3 sequences; under 2% are singletons. This CDR3 spans 13 amino acids. Germline V gives CDR1 GTSNPN, CDR2 SVGIG (reference sequence). V lost 4 bases and J lost 1, with 10 bases in between. The TCR originated in a woman between 40 and 55 years old with multiple sclerosis. V gene TRBV30 combines with J gene TRBJ1-1; D unresolved. What was sequenced was PBMCs. The CDR3 loop is CAWKGIENTEAFF. The CDR3 DNA reads as TGTGCCTGGAAAGGGATTGAGAACACTGAAGCTTTCTTT.